This TCR beta chain was sequenced in a study of tumor-infiltrating lymphocytes in primary liver carcinoma. Germline V gene sequence: CDR1 SGHAT, CDR2 FQNNGV. The CDR3 is made up of 20 amino acids. This clonotype has only a few counts. At one end, the junction sequence differs from germline, possibly due to a read error. Priming with a constant-region primer yielded TCR beta cDNA from about 480 ng total RNA. A slightly modified ARM-PCR protocol with three nested multiplex PCR rounds produced these TCR beta libraries. TRBV1-TRBV30 forward and Cbeta reverse primers drove the first two approximately 11-cycle rounds. TCRdb redid the calling of the multiplex PCR reads with MiXCR, one entry per CDR3 protein. The sample yields approximately 30,000 distinct CDR3 sequences, around 70% seen once. Joint extraction of RNA and DNA used about 17-31 mg of bulk tissue that was unsorted.

This sequence was found in a woman younger than 45 with primary liver carcinoma and hepatitis B virus infection. Material for sequencing was liver tumor tissue from sampling region 3. Indicated subset: tumor region T3, left-lateral pole. The chain uses TRBV11-2 and TRBJ1-1; weak D call: TRBD1 (6 bases). Here the CDR3 DNA reads TGTGCCAGCAGCGCTCGGGACGGGGGGCGCAAGAGGAGGAGTAACACCGAAGCTTTCTTT. Protein: CASSARDGGRKRRSNTEAFF.